The T cell receptor (beta chain) under discussion was sequenced for a study of PD-1 blockade in classical Hodgkin lymphoma. The CDR3 totals 13 residues. Germline-derived CDR1 and CDR2 are MGHRA and YSYEKL. J was trimmed by 9 bases and V by 2 bases; bases with no gene match: 4. Some clones are missing from TCRdb's copy, which holds only in-frame ones; the method was immunoSEQ multiplex PCR. This sample has tens of thousands of clones; roughly nine tenths occur once, and the top ten carry 9% to 10%. All trial patients relapsed after autologous stem cell transplantation. The clonotype comes from a human donor with classical Hodgkin lymphoma. This rearrangement joins TRBV4-1 to TRBJ2-3; TRBD2 matches at 8 bases. The sequencing here drew on peripheral blood mononuclear cells (PBMCs), taken at baseline. CDR3 protein: CASSQTGGRTQYF. The CDR3 DNA sequence: TGCGCCAGCAGCCAAACGGGGGGGCGCACGCAGTATTTT.